This T cell receptor (beta chain) comes out of a study of blood T cell repertoires in COVID-19 (dated by TCRdb to 2020 to 2022). Context from the whole study: Samples from collaborators originated in the United States, Italy and Spain and spanned both the acute and convalescent phases of COVID-19. Where available, HLA class I and class II types were taken from metadata supplied by the sample provider and were not determined by assay-based typing. Deeply sampled blood TCRbeta repertoires from subjects exposed to, actively infected with, or recovered from COVID-19 were included in the dataset. The sample metadata nearly always contained a de-identified subject ID, COVID-19 status, age in years and sex. Samples were obtained from the ongoing ImmuneRACE study (first 160 participants) and from 1,254 subjects provided by 6 global collaborators. The repertoires were made available in a free public database intended to serve as a resource for research on the immune response to SARS-CoV-2. The material from the prospective study consisted of cDNA or gDNA derived from T cells, B-cell-depleted T cells, or PBMCs.

TCRbeta CDR3 regions were amplified from genomic DNA using the immunoSEQ Assay, a bias-controlled multiplex PCR. The original methods were these. Within the assay, amplification of reference gene primers was used to estimate how many nucleated cells each sample contained. To quantify the absolute abundance of each unique TCRbeta CDR3 rearrangement, sequence reads were collapsed and filtered. For each sample, productive Simpson clonality was calculated as the square root of Simpson's diversity index across productive rearrangements. Sourced from immuneACCESS, this table was stored by TCRdb with only in-frame sequences that have V and J called. A share of the clones is absent; for the studies checked, an unresolved V gene accounts for under half, and the remainder has no known explanation. The V and J calls and clone size are taken from that table; D and trimming were inferred from the DNA. The sample records 15,000 to 20,000 clones, 89% of which are singletons. 10% to 15% of the sample lies in the top ten.

On the study overall, not on this receptor specifically: Clinical and demographic metadata were provided uncurated, with the amount varying by source and participant.

The collaborating institutions used their own protocols to collect whole blood in K2EDTA tubes. For TCRbeta analysis, collaborator samples were shipped as frozen whole blood, as isolated PBMCs, or as DNA extracted from either sample type. With regard to this clone: Its antigen is currently not known. No clone much larger than this one lies a single base away; base qualities are absent.

The receptor was derived from a man aged 55-75 years with active COVID-19. The material sequenced was peripheral blood.

The DNA reads as follows: TGTGCCAGTAGTCCTCAGACCGTGCAGGGTACCGGGGAGCTGTTTTTT. Translated, it gives CASSPQTVQGTGELFF. Recombination connected TRBV19 to TRBJ2-2, with TRBD1 perhaps the D gene, on 5 matching bases. Deletion took 5 bases off V and 5 bases off J, with a span of 18 bases between the germline ends. The CDR3 runs 16 amino acids, cysteine and phenylalanine included. Solely the CDR3 DNA is kept, with 48 bases framed from the first base. The germline V gene encodes CDR1 LNHDA and CDR2 SQIVND (reference sequence). The reference TRBV19 and TRBJ2-2 proteins fill in what lies around the CDR3, so the full variable domain reads DGGITQSPKYLFRKEGQNVTLSCEQNLNHDAMYWYRQDPGQGLRLIYYSQIVNDFQKGDIAEGYSVSREKKESFPLTVTSAQKNPTAFYLCASSPQTVQGTGELFFGEGSRLTVL.